The present T cell receptor (beta chain) was sequenced within a study of stem cell transplantation in POMP-related autoinflammatory disease. Produced via immunoSEQ multiplex PCR; TCRdb's table is partial and in-frame only. Among approximately 65,000 clones listed, approximately 91% were seen once. Between the trimmed V and J ends, which lost 4 bases and 5 bases, there was a span of 11 bases. This CDR3 spans 13 amino acids. CDR1 and CDR2 from the germline V gene are MGHRA and YSYEKL. This sequence was found in a human patient with POMP-related autoinflammation and immune dysregulation (PRAID). Some T cells may be transferred from the graft donor. The sample in question was CD4+ T cells from PBMCs, obtained after stem cell transplantation. The chain carries TRBV4-1 and TRBJ2-5, with D maybe TRBD1 (5 bases). Written as DNA, the CDR3 is TGCGCCAGCAGCCCGACAGTTTTGGAGACCCAGTACTTC. It encodes CASSPTVLETQYF.